These 3 T cell receptor beta chains were all obtained from the same sample, sequenced in a study of cytomegalovirus exposure and HLA in healthy donors. The PCR contained 60 Vbeta and 13 Jbeta primers. This table comes from immunoSEQ multiplex PCR, and its TCRdb copy is limited to in-frame clones, with some not included. Among some 190,000 clones listed, approximately 86% were seen once. Sequencing was performed on PBMCs. The receptor set was obtained from a boy aged 2 to 9 in good health and CMV-seronegative.

The table lists this clone with a few counts. The gene calls are TRBV7-9 and TRBJ1-1; 8 bases line up with TRBD1. The CDR3 sequence is 15 residues long. V shed 2 bases, J shed 4 bases, and the junction held 6 bases outside the gene matches. The V gene's germline CDR1 is SEHNR and CDR2 FQNEAQ (reference sequence). The CDR3 nucleotides are TGTGCCAGCAGCTTAATACGGACAGGGAGCACTGAAGCTTTCTTT. Residues: CASSLIRTGSTEAFF. The whole variable domain, remainder taken from reference TRBV7-9 and TRBJ1-1, is DTGVSQNPRHKITKRGQNVTFRCDPISEHNRLYWYRQTLGQGPEFLTYFQNEAQLEKSRLLSDRFSAERPKGSFSTLEIQRTEQGDSAMYLCASSLIRTGSTEAFFGQGTRLTVV.

The rearrangement uses TRBV30 and TRBJ2-3, with 8 bases matching TRBD1. The CDR3 is 15 amino acids. The V gene's germline CDR1 is GTSNPN and CDR2 SVGIG (reference sequence). V lost 5 bases to trimming and J lost 3 bases; unmatched junction nucleotides: 10. CDR3 residues: CAWVPDRGGTDTQYF. The CDR3 DNA is TGTGCCTGGGTGCCCGACAGGGGAGGTACAGATACGCAGTATTTT.

The chain couples TRBV29-1 to TRBJ2-3; D may be TRBD2 (7 bases). CDR3 length: 20 residues. Germline V gene lookup returns CDR1 SQVTM and CDR2 ANQGSEA. With 0 bases removed from V and 5 bases from J, the gap between germline ends came to 30 bases. In nucleotides, the CDR3 is TGCAGCGTTGAAGATCGACGTGGGGGGGCTAGCCGGTTACTCCTAGATACGCAGTATTTT. Translation gives CSVEDRRGGASRLLLDTQYF.